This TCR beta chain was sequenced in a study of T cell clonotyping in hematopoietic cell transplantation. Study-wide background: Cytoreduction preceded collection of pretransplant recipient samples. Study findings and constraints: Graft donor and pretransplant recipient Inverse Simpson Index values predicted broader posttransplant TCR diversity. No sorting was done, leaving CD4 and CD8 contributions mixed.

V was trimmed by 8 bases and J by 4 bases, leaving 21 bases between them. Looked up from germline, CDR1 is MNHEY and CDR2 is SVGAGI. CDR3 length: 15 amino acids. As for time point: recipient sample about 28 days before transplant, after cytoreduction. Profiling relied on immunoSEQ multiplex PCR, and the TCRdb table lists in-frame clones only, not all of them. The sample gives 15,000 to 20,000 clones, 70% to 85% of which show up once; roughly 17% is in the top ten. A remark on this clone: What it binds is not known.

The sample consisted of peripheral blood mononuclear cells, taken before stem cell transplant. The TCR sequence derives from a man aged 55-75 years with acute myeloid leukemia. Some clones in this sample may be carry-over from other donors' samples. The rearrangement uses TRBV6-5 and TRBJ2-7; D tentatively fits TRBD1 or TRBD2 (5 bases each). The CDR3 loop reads CASLARGRKGYEQYF. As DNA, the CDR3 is TGTGCCAGCCTCGCCCGGGGCAGGAAAGGGTACGAGCAGTACTTC.